A selection of T cell receptor beta chains follows, all from one sample in a study of T cell changes during pregnancy in multiple sclerosis. The data were produced by immunoSEQ multiplex PCR, yet TCRdb's version contains in-frame clones alone and is incomplete. Here the sample spans around 57,000 clones, less than 95% being singletons. Here the sequenced sample was peripheral blood, taken in the third trimester of pregnancy. The receptors originated from a female donor in good health, enrolled as a control in a pregnancy study. CDR3s include the opening cysteine and the closing phenylalanine or tryptophan. Each record gives: clone size, D gene, V gene, J gene, CDR3 DNA, CDR3 protein. A D gene is named only where the DNA matches it firmly. Only some rows state a clone size, as once, few, many or a class for expanded clones.

NA	NA	TRBV5-1	TRBJ1-3	TGCGCCAGCAGCAACGGGGGTCCATCTGGAAACACCATATATTTT	CASSNGGPSGNTIYF
NA	TRBD2	TRBV9	TRBJ2-1	TGTGCCAGCAGCGGTGGGACTAGCGGGGCTTACAATGAGCAGTTCTTC	CASSGGTSGAYNEQFF
NA	TRBD2	TRBV25-1	TRBJ2-3	TGTGCCAGCAGCCGAGGGTCGAGCGGGGGCACAGATACGCAGTATTTT	CASSRGSSGGTDTQYF
NA	NA	TRBV19	TRBJ2-7	TGTGCCAGTAGTACGGGACTTCCTTACGAGCAGTACTTC	CASSTGLPYEQYF
NA	NA	TRBV7-2	TRBJ1-1	TGTGCCAGCAGCTTAGGGAAAGGGGGAACAATATTCTTT	CASSLGKGGTIFF
NA	NA	TRBV18	TRBJ2-3	TGTGCCAGCTCACCCCCGGCAGATACGCAGTATTTT	CASSPPADTQYF
NA	NA	TRBV30	TRBJ2-2	TGTGCCTGGATAGCCAGCTCGAACACCGGGGAGCTGTTTTTT	CAWIASSNTGELFF
NA	TRBD1	TRBV2	TRBJ2-2	TGTGCCAGCAGTGAAGACGGGACAGGGCGAACCGGGGAGCTGTTTTTT	CASSEDGTGRTGELFF
NA	NA	TRBV4-3	TRBJ2-1	TGCGCCAGCAGCCAAGGCCCTGGTGGGCTTAGGGAGCAGTTCTTC	CASSQGPGGLREQFF
NA	TRBD1	TRBV7-9	TRBJ1-2	TGTGCCAGCAGCTTCCCCCTCGGACAGGGGGGTGGCTACACCTTC	CASSFPLGQGGGYTF
NA	TRBD1	TRBV6-6	TRBJ1-2	TGTGCCAGCAGGATAGGGACAGGGGACTATGGCTACACCTTC	CASRIGTGDYGYTF
once	NA	TRBV12-1	TRBJ2-3	TGTGCCAGCAGCTTTGAAGGGGGCGGTCAGGATACGCAGTATTTT	CASSFEGGGQDTQYF
NA	TRBD2	TRBV10-3	TRBJ2-3	TGTGCCATTCTTAATCCTAGCGGAAGCACAGATACGCAGTATTTT	CAILNPSGSTDTQYF
NA	NA	TRBV5-6	TRBJ2-7	TGTGCCAGCAGCCCGGTCGGGGCCTACGAGCAGTACTTC	CASSPVGAYEQYF
NA	NA	TRBV7-2	TRBJ2-4	TGTGCCAGCACCCTCGGCAGGGCCAAAAACATTCAGTACTTC	CASTLGRAKNIQYF
NA	NA	TRBV7-9	TRBJ2-3	TGTGCCAGCAGCTTAGCGGGAGCGGTCGGAGATACGCAGTATTTT	CASSLAGAVGDTQYF
NA	NA	TRBV27	TRBJ2-7	TGTGCCAGCACCTTGAGCGAGCAGTACTTC	CASTLSEQYF
NA	NA	TRBV7-9	TRBJ1-2	TGTGCCAGCAGCTTTGAAGGCGGTTATGGCTACACCTTC	CASSFEGGYGYTF
once	TRBD2	TRBV4-1	TRBJ2-7	TGCGCCAGCAGCCACACTAGCGGGGGGGTGTACGAGCAGTACTTC	CASSHTSGGVYEQYF
NA	NA	TRBV6-5	TRBJ1-6	TGTGCCAGCAGTTATCTGGACACTCGATCACCCCTCCACTTT	CASSYLDTRSPLHF
NA	TRBD1	TRBV30	TRBJ1-2	TGTGCCTGGAGTAACGCAGGGGGTGCCTATGGCTACACCTTC	CAWSNAGGAYGYTF
once	NA	TRBV5-4	TRBJ2-7	TGTGCCAGCAGCGTCGGGGTGGATGGCTACGAGCAGTACTTC	CASSVGVDGYEQYF
NA	NA	TRBV15	TRBJ2-3	TGTGCCACCAGCAGAGCGGGGGGCGGCACAGATACGCAGTATTTT	CATSRAGGGTDTQYF
NA	NA	TRBV5-1	TRBJ2-2	TGCGCCAGCAGCTTGAACTCCTACACCGGGGAGCTGTTTTTT	CASSLNSYTGELFF
NA	TRBD2	TRBV9	TRBJ2-5	TGTGCCAGCAGCGTAGGCCCGAGAATAGCGGGGGAGGAGACCCAGTACTTC	CASSVGPRIAGEETQYF
NA	TRBD1	TRBV5-8	TRBJ2-1	TGTGCCAGCAGCTTGGAGGGGGCGGATGAGCAGTTCTTC	CASSLEGADEQFF
NA	NA	TRBV21-1	TRBJ1-2	TGTGCCAGCAGCAAAGAGATAAAAACAGTTTGGGGCTACACCTTC	CASSKEIKTVWGYTF
NA	TRBD1	TRBV30	TRBJ2-7	TGTGCCTGGAGTGGGACACCGGGACAGGGAATTAAAGGCGGCTACGAGCAGTACTTC	CAWSGTPGQGIKGGYEQYF
NA	NA	TRBV6-5	TRBJ2-2	TGTGCCAGCAGTTACAGCATTTCCGGGGAGCTGTTTTTT	CASSYSISGELFF
NA	TRBD1	TRBV10-3	TRBJ1-1	TGTGCCACTGCGGGACAGGGCGGAATGAACACTGAAGCTTTCTTT	CATAGQGGMNTEAFF
NA	TRBD1	TRBV10-3	TRBJ1-2	TGTGCCATCAGTGGAGGACAGGGGGTCTTAGACTATGGCTACACCTTC	CAISGGQGVLDYGYTF
NA	TRBD2	TRBV6-1	TRBJ2-1	TGTGCCAGCATCGGACTAGCGGGAGAGTGGTTCTTC	CASIGLAGEWFF
NA	NA	TRBV7-8	TRBJ1-6	TGTGCCAGCAGCTTACTTCAAGGGAGTAGCTCCTATAATTCACCCCTCCACTTT	CASSLLQGSSSYNSPLHF
NA	NA	TRBV27	TRBJ2-1	TGTGCCAGCAGTTTGGAGGGGGGGGCCTACAATGAGCAGTTCTTC	CASSLEGGAYNEQFF
NA	NA	TRBV29-1	TRBJ1-1	TGCAGCGTTGACAGGGGCGAGTCCCCGGGTCTATGGGGAGCTTTCTTT	CSVDRGESPGLWGAFF
NA	TRBD1	TRBV5-1	TRBJ2-1	TGCGCCAGCAGCGCATCGACAGGGACGATGAGGAATGAGCAGTTCTTC	CASSASTGTMRNEQFF
NA	NA	TRBV21-1	TRBJ2-3	TGTGCCAGCAGCAACCAACTAGCGGGGGGACTGGTCCCAGATACGCAGTATTTT	CASSNQLAGGLVPDTQYF
NA	NA	TRBV7-6	TRBJ2-5	TGTGCCAGCAGCTTAGAACGGGAGCCCTCAAGGGAGACCCAGTACTTC	CASSLEREPSRETQYF
NA	TRBD2	TRBV5-1	TRBJ2-1	TGCGCCAGCAGCTTGAGAGGGACTAGCGGGTATGGGAATGAGCAGTTCTTC	CASSLRGTSGYGNEQFF
NA	NA	TRBV25-1	TRBJ1-5	TGTGCCAGCAGTGCCGGGACACCTTATAGCAATCAGCCCCAGCATTTT	CASSAGTPYSNQPQHF
NA	NA	TRBV4-2	TRBJ2-7	TGTGCCAGCAGCCAAGACGAGACACTCACCTACGAGCAGTACTTC	CASSQDETLTYEQYF
NA	TRBD2	TRBV2	TRBJ2-1	TGTGCCAGCAGTCCTTGGACTAGAGGGGCGGCTGAGCAGTTCTTC	CASSPWTRGAAEQFF
once	TRBD1	TRBV5-5	TRBJ1-2	TGTGCCAGCAGCTTTCGACAGGGTCAGGGCTATGGCTACACCTTC	CASSFRQGQGYGYTF
NA	TRBD2	TRBV5-1	TRBJ2-7	TGCGCCAGCAGCCCTGAGGGACTAGCGGGAGGACGAACCTACGAGCAGTACTTC	CASSPEGLAGGRTYEQYF
NA	NA	TRBV19	TRBJ2-7	TGTGCCAGTAGAGAAAGGGGGTTCGATCGGGGGGCGCGTGAGCAGTACTTC	CASRERGFDRGAREQYF
NA	TRBD1	TRBV19	TRBJ1-1	TGTGCCAGTAACCAAGGGACAGGGAGGTCGATGAACACTGAAGCTTTCTTT	CASNQGTGRSMNTEAFF